This T cell receptor beta chain was documented in a study of technical replicates of blood from a few donors. Libraries were prepared by immunoSEQ multiplex PCR; TCRdb keeps only in-frame clonotypes and omits some of them. In the table there are about 79,000 clones, 75% to 95% of which are singletons. V gave up 3 bases and J gave up 6 bases; unmatched junction bases: 2. This CDR3 is built from 14 residues. CDR1 and CDR2 from the germline V gene are ENHRY and SYGVKD. The TCR originated in a human donor in good health. Some clones in this sample may be carry-over from other donors' samples. Sequencing was done on a sample of T cells isolated from PBMCs. The chain carries TRBV10-3 and TRBJ1-2; 12 nucleotides align to TRBD1. This CDR3 is CAISEGTGGDGYTF. CDR3 coding DNA: TGTGCCATCAGTGAAGGGACAGGGGGCGATGGCTACACCTTC.